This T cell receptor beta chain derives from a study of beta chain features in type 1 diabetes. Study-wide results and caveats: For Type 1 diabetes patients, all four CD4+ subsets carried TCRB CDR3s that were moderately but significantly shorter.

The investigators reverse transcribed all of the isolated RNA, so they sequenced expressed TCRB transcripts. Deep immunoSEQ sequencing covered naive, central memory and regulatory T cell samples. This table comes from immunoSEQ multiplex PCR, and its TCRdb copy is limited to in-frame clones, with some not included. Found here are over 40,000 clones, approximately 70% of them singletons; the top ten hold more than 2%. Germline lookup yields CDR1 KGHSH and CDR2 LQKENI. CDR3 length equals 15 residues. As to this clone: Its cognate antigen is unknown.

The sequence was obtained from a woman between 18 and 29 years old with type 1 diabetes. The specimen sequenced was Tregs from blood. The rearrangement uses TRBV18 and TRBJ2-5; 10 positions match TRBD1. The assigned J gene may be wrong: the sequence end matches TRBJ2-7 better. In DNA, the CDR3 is TGTGCCAGCTCACCCTTGGGACAGGGGCAGCGCGAGCAGTACTTC. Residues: CASSPLGQGQREQYF.